This T cell receptor (beta chain) was retrieved from a study of blood T cell repertoires in COVID-19. Study-level information: Samples of COVID-19 (acute and convalescent) were obtained from the United States, Italy and Spain.

V was trimmed by 6 bases and J by 10 bases, leaving 18 bases between them. This CDR3 spans 13 amino acids. Germline V lookup: CDR1 MNHNY, CDR2 SVGAGI (reference sequence). Under the authors' procedure: Amplified reference gene primers provided the basis for estimating nucleated cell counts. Clones were read by immunoSEQ multiplex PCR, and TCRdb kept only the in-frame ones, dropping some. That table supplies the V and J calls and clone size; D and trimming were determined from the DNA. The table lists hundreds of thousands of clones, over 75% of them singletons. Clinical histories supplied by participants themselves formed the basis of cohort assignment.

The sequence was collected from a man younger than 45 who had recovered from COVID-19. Sequenced sample: PBMCs or T cells enriched from blood (not recorded which). The genes are TRBV6-6 and TRBJ1-2; D possibly corresponds to TRBD1 (6 bases). CDR3 region: CASRNSRDTFYTF. DNA for the CDR3: TGTGCCAGCAGAAACTCCCGGGACACTTTCTACACCTTC.